The 19 T cell receptor beta chains presented below share a single source sample, sequenced in a study of blood T cell repertoires in COVID-19. Sequencing was performed with immunoSEQ multiplex PCR; in TCRdb, only in-frame clones are kept and a portion is missing. Of around 300,000 clones listed, almost 85% were seen once; the top ten hold approximately 7.5%. The specimen was peripheral blood. These receptors were obtained from a human donor in a cohort sampled during active COVID-19.

The chain employs TRBV2 and TRBJ1-1; TRBD1 matches at 7 bases. Per germline, CDR1 SNHLY and CDR2 FYNNEI. The CDR3 sequence is 12 residues long. With 10 bases clipped from V and 3 bases from J, the junction kept 5 bases outside the gene matches. The CDR3 region is CAIGTEYTEAFF. In DNA form, the CDR3 reads TGTGCCATCGGGACAGAATACACTGAAGCTTTCTTT.

The chain employs TRBV29-1 and TRBJ2-1; no clear D. The length of the CDR3 is 12 residues. V was trimmed by 6 bases and J by 4 bases, leaving 10 bases between them. Germline values: CDR1 SQVTM, CDR2 ANQGSEA. CDR3 coding DNA: TGCAGCGTAACGACACAATACAATGAGCAGTTCTTC. Translation gives CSVTTQYNEQFF.

This chain connects TRBV7-3 to TRBJ2-1, with D perhaps matching TRBD1 (5 bases). The CDR3 is 15 amino acids. The germline gives CDR1 SGHTA, CDR2 FQGTGA. V shed 3 bases and J shed 5 bases, with 14 bases lying between them. This chain's CDR3 is CASSLGMAGNNEQFF. The CDR3 DNA reads TGTGCCAGCAGCTTGGGGATGGCAGGGAACAATGAGCAGTTCTTC.

The CDR3 DNA reads as TGTGCCTGGAGATTCGGCAGGGCGAGCTCTGGGGCCAACGTCCTGACTTTC. It yields the protein CAWRFGRASSGANVLTF. The chain combines TRBV30 with TRBJ2-6; tentative D call: TRBD1 (5 bases). The V and J ends lost 3 bases and 0 bases respectively, with 15 bases between them. Germline V CDR1 and CDR2: GTSNPN, SVGIG (reference sequence). This CDR3 comprises 17 residues.

There are a few counts of this clone. The chain combines TRBV29-1 with TRBJ1-1, with 7 bases that match TRBD1. The trim removed 7 bases at V and 0 bases at J, leaving 5 bases unmatched. Germline CDR1 reads SQVTM; CDR2 reads ANQGSEA. The CDR3 extends over 13 amino acids. The CDR3 region has the DNA TGCAGCGCCTGGGACAGATTGAACACTGAAGCTTTCTTT. This codes for CSAWDRLNTEAFF.

The V call is TRBV5-1, the J call TRBJ1-2; D remains unclear. The CDR3 runs to 13 residues. V lost 0 bases to trimming and J lost 5 bases, with 8 bases between them. Per germline, CDR1 SGHRS and CDR2 YFSETQ. The CDR3 protein is CASSLAGGYGYTF. CDR3 bases: TGCGCCAGCAGCTTGGCCGGCGGGTATGGCTACACCTTC.

This chain links TRBV9 with TRBJ2-3, with 8 bases that match TRBD2. With V trimmed by 6 bases and J by 0 bases, 15 bases remained unmatched. Looked up from germline, CDR1 is SGDLS and CDR2 is YYNGEE. The CDR3 has 18 amino acids. The DNA for the CDR3 is TGTGCCAGCACCCCTGGTGCGGGGGGCAGAAGTAGCACAGATACGCAGTATTTT. Translating gives CASTPGAGGRSSTDTQYF.

This clone was seen more than once but under ten times. The chain has TRBV5-1 and TRBJ2-1; possible D gene TRBD1, 6 bases. The CDR3 length is 13 residues. The germline V and J ends were trimmed by 1 base and 9 bases, with 11 bases remaining between them. The germline V gene has CDR1 SGHRS and CDR2 YFSETQ. The DNA of the CDR3 is TGCGCCAGCAGCTTGTGGGGGCAGGCTGAGCAGTTCTTC. This translates into CASSLWGQAEQFF.

CDR3 amino acids: CASSLAGAPEAFF. In nucleotides, the CDR3 is TGTGCCAGCAGCTTAGCAGGGGCCCCTGAAGCTTTCTTT. The V call is TRBV11-3, the J call TRBJ1-1, with D perhaps matching TRBD1 (6 bases). The length of the CDR3 is 13 residues. V lost 1 base and J 6 bases, leaving 9 bases between the germline ends. Germline CDR1 reads SGHNT; CDR2 reads YENEEA.

This sequence joins TRBV3-1 (or the pseudogene TRBV3-2) and TRBJ1-3; no definite D call. The CDR3 sequence is 14 residues long. The V and J ends lost 4 bases and 0 bases respectively, with 7 bases between them. Looked up from germline, CDR1 is LGHDT and CDR2 is YNNKEL (reference sequence). The CDR3, as DNA: TGTGCCAGCAGCCGGACTGACTCTGGAAACACCATATATTTT. Protein product: CASSRTDSGNTIYF.

The chain recombines TRBV5-1 with TRBJ1-1, with TRBD1 matching over 7 bases. V shed 6 bases and J 1 base; nucleotides not matched to a gene: 3. This CDR3 region has 13 residues. Germline CDR1 reads SGHRS; CDR2 reads YFSETQ. As DNA, the CDR3 is TGCGCCAGCACTGACAGGGAGAACACTGAAGCTTTCTTT. It encodes CASTDRENTEAFF.

Only one count was recorded for this clone. The chain combines TRBV7-9 with TRBJ1-2; 12 bases are shared with TRBD1. V shed 2 bases and J 8 bases; nucleotides not matched to a gene: 9. CDR3 length equals 16 residues. In germline, CDR1 is SEHNR, CDR2 FQNEAQ (reference sequence). CDR3 nucleotides: TGTGCCAGCAGCTTACTCATGGGGACAGGGGGCAGGGGCTACACCTTC. It codes for CASSLLMGTGGRGYTF.

A remark on this clone: The identical CDR3 is also encoded by other nucleotide sequences in the sample. The chain employs TRBV3-1 (or the pseudogene TRBV3-2) and TRBJ2-3; perhaps TRBD2 as D (5 bases). The CDR3 runs 12 residues. Germline assignment: CDR1 LGHDT and CDR2 YNNKEL (reference sequence). V was clipped by 4 bases and J by 6 bases, with 8 bases between them. CDR3 sequence: CASSLTGDTQYF. DNA of the CDR3: TGTGCCAGCAGCCTGACGGGGGATACGCAGTATTTT.

The chain combines TRBV6-5 with TRBJ1-2; D remains unclear. Looked up from germline, CDR1 is MNHEY and CDR2 is SVGAGI. The CDR3 loop spans 14 amino acids. V was cut by 5 bases and J by 6 bases, with 16 bases left in between. The chain's CDR3 is CASSRQVLVNGYTF. CDR3 nucleotides: TGTGCCAGCAGTCGACAAGTATTGGTTAATGGCTACACCTTC.

This sequence joins TRBV2 and TRBJ2-3, with TRBD1 matching 8 bases. The V gene end was trimmed by 6 bases and the J gene end by 1 base; junction bases not matched to a gene: 6. The CDR3 contains 15 residues. CDR1 and CDR2 from the germline V gene are SNHLY and FYNNEI. The CDR3 DNA reads TGTGCCAGCAGGCGGACGGGACAGGGCACAGATACGCAGTATTTT. Protein sequence: CASRRTGQGTDTQYF.

The chain couples TRBV29-1 to TRBJ2-7; D possibly corresponds to TRBD1 (5 bases). This CDR3 is built from 13 residues. V was pared by 7 bases and J by 2 bases, with 15 bases between. Germline-derived CDR1 and CDR2 are SQVTM and ANQGSEA. The CDR3 here is CSATERGTYEQYF. In DNA form, the CDR3 reads TGCAGCGCGACCGAAAGGGGAACCTACGAGCAGTACTTC.

The chain couples TRBV5-4 to TRBJ2-1; 10 bases match TRBD2. The germline V gene encodes CDR1 SGHNT and CDR2 YYREEE (reference sequence). V trimming: 4 bases; J trimming: 6 bases; junction bases outside the gene matches: 7. The CDR3 is made up of 15 amino acids. CDR3 protein: CASSPTSGWVNEQFF. CDR3 DNA sequence: TGTGCCAGCAGCCCGACTAGCGGGTGGGTCAATGAGCAGTTCTTC. The full variable domain, rest sourced from reference TRBV5-4 and TRBJ2-1, is ETGVTQSPTHLIKTRGQQVTLRCSSQSGHNTVSWYQQALGQGPQFIFQYYREEENGRGNFPPRFSGLQFPNYSSELNVNALELDDSALYLCASSPTSGWVNEQFFGPGTRLTVL.

J is TRBJ2-5 and V is TRBV19, with TRBD2 matching over 14 bases. Losses at the gene ends were 4 bases for V and 2 bases for J; bases not matched to a gene: 3. CDR3 length: 16 residues. The V gene's germline CDR1 is LNHDA and CDR2 SQIVND (reference sequence). The CDR3 DNA reads TGTGCCAGTAGTAGTGGACTAGCGGGGGGACAAGAGACCCAGTACTTC. It translates to CASSSGLAGGQETQYF.

J is TRBJ2-3 and V is TRBV13; 10 nucleotides line up with TRBD1. The ends lost 5 bases at V and 4 bases at J; junction bases unmatched: 6. The germline V gene encodes CDR1 PRHDT and CDR2 FYEKMQ (reference sequence). The CDR3 runs 15 residues. In DNA, the CDR3 is TGTGCCAGCAGCCGACAGGGGGCGGTCGCAGATACGCAGTATTTT. Its translation: CASSRQGAVADTQYF. Together with reference TRBV13 and TRBJ2-3, the CDR3 gives the full variable domain: AAGVIQSPRHLIKEKRETATLKCYPIPRHDTVYWYQQGPGQDPQFLISFYEKMQSDKGSIPDRFSAQQFSDYHSELNMSSLELGDSALYFCASSRQGAVADTQYFGPGTRLTVL.